This passage covers 28 T cell receptor beta chains from one sample sequenced in a study of blood T cell repertoires in COVID-19. Generated by immunoSEQ multiplex PCR, the TCRdb table keeps only in-frame clones and is missing some. The sample contains 350,000 to 450,000 clones, less than 90% of which appear only once. Source material: peripheral blood. The origin of the receptors is a woman aged 60-75 years with COVID-19, enrolled during active disease.

The chain uses TRBV7-3 and TRBJ2-1; D perhaps matches TRBD1 (6 bases). The germline gives CDR1 SGHTA, CDR2 FQGTGA. The CDR3 sequence is 13 residues long. V was cut by 2 bases and J by 7 bases, with 9 bases left in between. The CDR3 nucleotides read TGTGCCAGCAGCTTATGGGGGCAGAATGAGCAGTTCTTC. Protein product: CASSLWGQNEQFF. The full variable domain, completed using reference TRBV7-3 and TRBJ2-1, is GAGVSQTPSNKVTEKGKYVELRCDPISGHTALYWYRQSLGQGPEFLIYFQGTGAADDSGLPNDRFFAVRPEGSVSTLKIQRTERGDSAVYLCASSLWGQNEQFFGPGTRLTVL.

The V call is TRBV10-3, the J call TRBJ2-1, with D possibly being TRBD2 (7 bases). CDR1 ENHRY and CDR2 SYGVKD come from the germline V gene. V lost 7 bases and J lost 6, with 16 bases in between. The CDR3 runs 14 residues. The CDR3 DNA is TGTGCCATCAATGGGGGGGCCAGGGGCAATGAGCAGTTCTTC. Protein sequence: CAINGGARGNEQFF.

The chain is built from TRBV9 and TRBJ2-1, with TRBD2 matching over 16 bases. Trimming at V came to 4 bases and at J to 2 bases, leaving 9 bases not matched to a gene. Germline-derived CDR1 and CDR2 are SGDLS and YYNGEE. There are 19 residues in the CDR3. CDR3 loop: CASSPITGTSGGAYNEQFF. The CDR3 DNA is TGTGCCAGCAGCCCTATAACCGGGACTAGCGGGGGGGCCTACAATGAGCAGTTCTTC.

This clone was observed once. The genes are TRBV5-4 and TRBJ2-3; 14 nucleotides align to TRBD2. Germline CDR1 reads SGHNT; CDR2 reads YYREEE (reference sequence). CDR3 length equals 17 residues. After removal of 4 bases from V and 3 bases from J, the junction contained 7 bases not matched to a gene. This CDR3 is CASSPRTSGGSTDTQYF. The CDR3 DNA reads TGTGCCAGCAGCCCGAGGACTAGCGGGGGGAGTACAGATACGCAGTATTTT.

V and J are TRBV7-6 and TRBJ1-4; D remains ambiguous. The germline V gene encodes CDR1 SGHVS and CDR2 FNYEAQ. This CDR3 region has 12 residues. Trimming cost V 4 bases and J 10 bases, with 10 bases left between them. In DNA form, the CDR3 reads TGTGCCAGCAGCTACGTTACCGGAAAACTGTTTTTT. Translated, it gives CASSYVTGKLFF.

This clone was recorded a few times. The chain links TRBV4-1 to TRBJ1-5, with D possibly being TRBD1 (5 bases). The V end lost 3 bases, the J end lost 5 bases, and 14 bases lay between the germline ends. Per germline, CDR1 MGHRA and CDR2 YSYEKL. The CDR3 is 15 residues long. CDR3 loop: CASSQGAGGDQPQHF. The CDR3 nucleotides read TGCGCCAGCAGCCAGGGCGCGGGGGGAGATCAGCCCCAGCATTTT.

The gene calls are TRBV9 and TRBJ1-2, with D perhaps TRBD1 (5 bases). The V and J ends lost 0 bases and 5 bases respectively, with 8 bases between them. CDR1 and CDR2 from the germline V gene are SGDLS and YYNGEE. This CDR3 comprises 13 residues. The CDR3 reads CASSVGGEYGYTF. In DNA form, the CDR3 reads TGTGCCAGCAGCGTAGGGGGGGAGTATGGCTACACCTTC.

The chain is built from TRBV14 and TRBJ1-3; 7 nucleotides align to TRBD1. The CDR3 is 19 residues long. The J segment lost 0 bases and the V segment lost 4 bases, leaving 15 bases of the junction unmatched. Germline lookup yields CDR1 SGHDN and CDR2 FVKESK. CDR3: CASSLGRGPPSPSGNTIYF. The CDR3 DNA follows: TGTGCCAGCAGCCTCGGGAGGGGGCCGCCATCCCCCTCTGGAAACACCATATATTTT.

This rearrangement joins TRBV9 to TRBJ2-2; TRBD2 matches 8 bases. Germline CDR1 and CDR2: SGDLS and YYNGEE. This CDR3 region has 14 residues. V lost 7 bases to trimming and J lost 6 bases; unmatched junction nucleotides: 8. The DNA for the CDR3 is TGTGCCAGCGCTCCGGGGGGGCTGGCCGGGGAGCTGTTTTTT. Translating it yields CASAPGGLAGELFF.

V is TRBV5-1 and J is TRBJ2-6; 7 nucleotides align to TRBD1. This CDR3 comprises 19 residues. The V gene end was trimmed by 3 bases and the J gene end by 2 bases; junction bases not matched to a gene: 14. Germline assignment: CDR1 SGHRS and CDR2 YFSETQ. CDR3 region: CASSSAQGPALAGANVLTF. The CDR3 DNA is TGCGCCAGCAGCTCGGCACAGGGGCCGGCTTTGGCTGGGGCCAACGTCCTGACTTTC. Combining the CDR3 with reference TRBV5-1 and TRBJ2-6 gives the whole variable domain KAGVTQTPRYLIKTRGQQVTLSCSPISGHRSVSWYQQTPGQGLQFLFEYFSETQRNKGNFPGRFSGRQFSNSRSEMNVSTLELGDSALYLCASSSAQGPALAGANVLTFGAGSRLTVL.

This clone occurred once. V gene TRBV5-4 combines with J gene TRBJ2-3; 9 bases line up with TRBD1. The germline V gene has CDR1 SGHNT and CDR2 YYREEE (reference sequence). The trim removed 0 bases at V and 2 bases at J, leaving 7 bases unmatched. The CDR3 length is 17 residues. For the CDR3, the DNA is TGTGCCAGCAGCTTGGCGTCGGGACAGGGAACCACAGATACGCAGTATTTT. Its translation: CASSLASGQGTTDTQYF. The full variable domain, with the rest looked up from reference TRBV5-4 and TRBJ2-3, is ETGVTQSPTHLIKTRGQQVTLRCSSQSGHNTVSWYQQALGQGPQFIFQYYREEENGRGNFPPRFSGLQFPNYSSELNVNALELDDSALYLCASSLASGQGTTDTQYFGPGTRLTVL.

V gene TRBV5-5 combines with J gene TRBJ2-7; a weak D match, TRBD1 (6 bases). CDR1 and CDR2 (germline): SGHKS, YYEKEE (reference sequence). Trimming stripped 4 bases from V and 6 bases from J, with 23 bases between. The CDR3 consists of 16 residues. The CDR3 protein is CASSPSAVGAFGEQYF. The CDR3 DNA follows: TGTGCCAGCAGCCCCTCCGCCGTGGGGGCGTTCGGCGAGCAGTACTTC.

The chain is built from TRBV5-3 and TRBJ2-3; D might be TRBD2 (6 bases). TRBV5-3 is an open reading frame, and its role is uncertain. V lost 0 bases and J lost 5, with 16 bases in between. This CDR3 region has 16 residues. CDR3 region: CARSLGQGTGGDTQYF. The DNA of the CDR3 is TGTGCCAGAAGCTTGGGGCAGGGAACCGGGGGAGATACGCAGTATTTT.

The rearrangement links TRBV7-8 to TRBJ1-1; perhaps TRBD1 as D (6 bases). The CDR3 length is 11 residues. V lost 8 bases and J 10 bases, leaving 14 bases between the germline ends. Germline V gene lookup returns CDR1 SGHVS and CDR2 FQNEAQ. This CDR3 is CASRGGGTAFF. The CDR3 bases are TGTGCCAGCCGAGGGGGGGGAACAGCTTTCTTT.

This rearrangement joins TRBV7-2 to TRBJ2-7; a weak D match, TRBD2 (6 bases). V gave up 4 bases and J gave up 5 bases, with 15 bases separating them. This CDR3 contains 14 residues. The germline CDR1 and CDR2 sequences are SGHTA and FQGNSA. Here the CDR3 DNA reads TGTGCCAGCAGCTCCACCGGGACTGGGGACGAGCAGTACTTC. It specifies CASSSTGTGDEQYF.

This clone was observed a single time. V gene TRBV7-9 combines with J gene TRBJ1-6; 7 bases are shared with TRBD1. The CDR3 is 14 amino acids. Germline loops: CDR1 SEHNR, CDR2 FQNEAQ (reference sequence). V lost 4 bases to trimming and J lost 7 bases; unmatched junction nucleotides: 4. In nucleotides, the CDR3 is TGTGCCAGCAGCTCCACAGGGGTAAATTCACCCCTCCACTTT. Encoded protein: CASSSTGVNSPLHF.

The chain recombines TRBV9 with TRBJ1-5, with D unresolved. CDR1 is SGDLS and CDR2 is YYNGEE in the germline V gene. The CDR3 loop spans 14 amino acids. Trimming cost V 0 bases and J 4 bases, with 8 bases left between them. The CDR3 DNA sequence: TGTGCCAGCAGCGTAGATGGGCAGAATCAGCCCCAGCATTTT. Residues: CASSVDGQNQPQHF.

CDR3 sequence: CASSLRGYQPQHF. CDR3 nucleotides: TGTGCCAGCAGTTTACGGGGGTATCAGCCCCAGCATTTT. J is TRBJ1-5 and V is TRBV27, with D maybe TRBD1 (5 bases). The CDR3 runs 13 residues. Germline V lookup: CDR1 MNHEY, CDR2 SMNVEV (reference sequence). The V end lost 2 bases, the J end lost 5 bases, and 7 bases lay between the germline ends.

The V gene is TRBV10-3, the J gene TRBJ2-1, with D unclear. CDR1 is ENHRY and CDR2 is SYGVKD in the germline V gene. The V end lost 2 bases, the J end lost 7 bases, and 3 bases lay between the germline ends. This CDR3 is 11 amino acids long. The CDR3 sequence: CAISEANEQFF. The DNA for the CDR3 is TGTGCCATCAGTGAGGCGAATGAGCAGTTCTTC.

This chain connects TRBV28 to TRBJ1-5, with TRBD1 as a possible D gene (5 bases). Germline CDR1 reads MDHEN; CDR2 reads SYDVKM. CDR3 length: 15 amino acids. Trimming pared 6 bases from V and 6 bases from J, leaving 18 bases between. The CDR3 sequence is CASSPPGLRSQPQHF. The DNA of the CDR3 is TGTGCCAGCAGCCCTCCGGGACTGAGAAGTCAGCCCCAGCATTTT.

The chain carries TRBV19 and TRBJ1-4, with unresolved D. Germline CDR1 reads LNHDA; CDR2 reads SQIVND (reference sequence). The CDR3 extends over 14 amino acids. The CDR3 DNA follows: TGTGCTTCGATGGGAGGAGTAACTAATGAAAAACTGTTTTTT. The encoded protein is CASMGGVTNEKLFF.

This sequence joins TRBV3-1 (or the pseudogene TRBV3-2) and TRBJ1-2; D unclear. The length of the CDR3 is 13 residues. Germline loops: CDR1 LGHDT, CDR2 YNNKEL (reference sequence). V lost 3 bases, J lost 4 bases, and 9 bases lay in between. CDR3 in amino acids: CASSQSVGYGYTF. The CDR3 DNA is TGTGCCAGCAGCCAGTCGGTCGGCTATGGCTACACCTTC.

This clone was observed a few times. This chain connects TRBV10-2 to TRBJ2-3; D may be TRBD2 (6 bases). V dropped 11 bases and J dropped 0 bases, with 12 bases sitting between them. This CDR3 is built from 13 residues. Germline V gene lookup returns CDR1 WSHSY and CDR2 SAAADI. CDR3 sequence: CAGGEASTDTQYF. The CDR3 DNA sequence: TGCGCCGGTGGGGAGGCTAGCACAGATACGCAGTATTTT.

The V call is TRBV5-1, the J call TRBJ2-5; weak D call: TRBD2 (5 bases). There are 16 residues in the CDR3. The germline V and J ends were trimmed by 7 bases and 1 base, with 20 bases remaining between them. The germline V gene has CDR1 SGHRS and CDR2 YFSETQ. This chain's CDR3 is CASGPPGTGVQETQYF. Here the CDR3 DNA reads TGCGCCAGCGGACCTCCCGGCACCGGGGTCCAAGAGACCCAGTACTTC.

In DNA form, the CDR3 reads TGTGCCATCAGTGAACCCGGACAGGGAATGAAAGCTTTCTTT. Translating gives CAISEPGQGMKAFF. The V and J genes are TRBV10-3 and TRBJ1-1; 8 nucleotides align to TRBD1. CDR3 length: 14 amino acids. The V gene end was trimmed by 3 bases and the J gene end by 9 bases; junction bases not matched to a gene: 9. Per the germline V gene, CDR1 is ENHRY and CDR2 is SYGVKD.

This sequence joins TRBV4-2 and TRBJ2-2, with 12 bases lining up with TRBD2. Germline trimming cut 1 base from V and 4 bases from J; bases unmatched to any gene: 7. The CDR3 consists of 18 residues. Germline V gives CDR1 LGHNA, CDR2 YNFKEQ. This chain's CDR3 is CASSQGLAGGQGTGELFF. CDR3 nucleotides: TGTGCCAGCAGCCAAGGGCTAGCGGGGGGGCAAGGCACCGGGGAGCTGTTTTTT.

This clone was seen once. This sequence joins TRBV7-3 and TRBJ2-2; a weak D match, TRBD1 (6 bases). V was shortened by 5 bases and J by 6 bases, with 13 bases between the two germline ends. The V gene's germline CDR1 is SGHTA and CDR2 FQGTGA. This CDR3 has 14 amino acids. The CDR3 nucleotides are TGTGCCAGCAGCCCTCAGGGGTCGGCCGGGGAGCTGTTTTTT. This encodes CASSPQGSAGELFF.

The J gene is TRBJ2-7, the V gene TRBV5-4; the D gene is possibly TRBD2 (6 bases). Between the trimmed V and J ends, which lost 4 bases and 2 bases, there was a span of 16 bases. CDR1 and CDR2 from the germline V gene are SGHNT and YYREEE (reference sequence). This CDR3 has 15 amino acids. DNA of the CDR3: TGTGCCAGCAGCCCTTCGGGACTTACAACCTACGAGCAGTACTTC. Translated, it gives CASSPSGLTTYEQYF.